These 18 T cell receptor beta chains originate from one sample sequenced in a study of cytomegalovirus exposure and HLA in healthy donors. The PCR contained 60 Vbeta and 13 Jbeta primers. Produced via immunoSEQ multiplex PCR; TCRdb's table is partial and in-frame only. The sample includes about 180,000 clones, around 83% seen only once; the top ten take more than 0.95%. The sequenced sample was PBMCs. The receptors were sampled from a girl aged 2 to 9 in good health and CMV-seropositive.

The gene calls are TRBV6-1 and TRBJ1-1; D uncertain. The CDR3 covers 14 residues. Germline V gives CDR1 MNHNS, CDR2 SASEGT. V was clipped by 2 bases and J by 7 bases, with 14 bases between them. The CDR3 nucleotides read TGTGCCAGCAGTGAACCTACGGTTCGGGGTGAAGCTTTCTTT. This codes for CASSEPTVRGEAFF.

This clone was found a few times. The chain couples TRBV4-2 to TRBJ2-7; no definite D call. CDR3 size: 14 residues. V gave up 0 bases and J gave up 4 bases, with 10 bases separating them. Per the germline V gene, CDR1 is LGHNA and CDR2 is YNFKEQ. CDR3 DNA: TGTGCCAGCAGCCAAGAGCGGTTCGGGTACGAGCAGTACTTC. It is translated as CASSQERFGYEQYF.

This clone came up once. This chain joins TRBV12-5 and TRBJ2-1, with TRBD1 as a possible D gene (6 bases). This CDR3 has 16 amino acids. Deletions cut 6 bases from V and 7 bases from J, with 22 bases between. The V gene's germline CDR1 is LGHNT and CDR2 FRNRAP. The chain's CDR3 is CASGDPSGAVANEQFF. The CDR3 DNA reads TGTGCTAGTGGGGACCCCTCAGGGGCCGTAGCTAATGAGCAGTTCTTC.

DNA of the CDR3: TGCGCCAGCAGCCTCACCCCGGGACTAAACTATGGCTACACCTTC. Translating gives CASSLTPGLNYGYTF. The chain combines TRBV4-1 with TRBJ1-2, with a weak D call TRBD1 (5 bases). Per the germline V gene, CDR1 is MGHRA and CDR2 is YSYEKL. Between the trimmed V and J ends, which lost 4 bases and 2 bases, there was a span of 14 bases. The CDR3 covers 15 residues.

This clone was picked up one time. The CDR3 spells CASSLLLRGRGTEAFF. DNA for the CDR3: TGTGCCAGCAGCTTACTTCTTAGGGGGCGCGGCACTGAAGCTTTCTTT. The chain carries TRBV11-2 and TRBJ1-1, with 7 bases identical to TRBD1. The trim removed 2 bases at V and 4 bases at J, leaving 10 bases unmatched. The CDR3 runs 16 residues. Looked up from germline, CDR1 is SGHAT and CDR2 is FQNNGV.

This clone was observed a few times. This sequence joins TRBV6-5 and TRBJ1-1; a possible D gene is TRBD1 (5 bases). Per germline, CDR1 MNHEY and CDR2 SVGAGI. The CDR3 totals 13 residues. Trimming removed 5 bases at V and 1 base at J, with 8 bases between. This chain's CDR3 is CASSRGQNTEAFF. The CDR3 bases are TGTGCCAGCAGTAGAGGACAGAACACTGAAGCTTTCTTT.

The rearrangement links TRBV7-2 to TRBJ1-2; D unresolved. This CDR3 spans 13 amino acids. Per germline, CDR1 SGHTA and CDR2 FQGNSA. Trimming stripped 2 bases from V and 3 bases from J, with 7 bases between. The CDR3 region has the DNA TGTGCCAGCAGCTTAAACACAGACTATGGCTACACCTTC. It is translated as CASSLNTDYGYTF.

This clone has only one observation. This rearrangement joins TRBV19 to TRBJ1-5, with D tentatively TRBD1 (6 bases). Germline V gene lookup returns CDR1 LNHDA and CDR2 SQIVND (reference sequence). Trimming cost V 2 bases and J 1 base, with 21 bases left between them. CDR3 length equals 19 residues. CDR3 bases: TGTGCCAGTAGTATACTCACCCCGGACAGAAAATGGAGCAATCAGCCCCAGCATTTT. Residues: CASSILTPDRKWSNQPQHF.

Remarks on this clone: Additional DNA sequences in this sample encode the identical CDR3. The chain uses TRBV5-4 and TRBJ2-7; 10 bases line up with TRBD2. The CDR3 covers 14 residues. The V and J ends lost 0 bases and 6 bases, in that order; junction bases with no gene match: 3. Germline assignment: CDR1 SGHNT and CDR2 YYREEE (reference sequence). The CDR3 DNA reads TGTGCCAGCAGCTTGGGGAGCGGGAGGGGCGAGCAGTACTTC. Amino acids: CASSLGSGRGEQYF.

The chain links TRBV25-1 to TRBJ2-3, with TRBD2 matching over 16 bases. The CDR3 contains 18 residues. With V trimmed by 3 bases and J by 3 bases, 6 bases remained unmatched. Per the germline V gene, CDR1 is MGHDK and CDR2 is SYGVNS. The CDR3 is CASSEGLAGGPWTDTQYF. The CDR3 region has the DNA TGTGCCAGCAGTGAGGGACTAGCGGGGGGGCCATGGACAGATACGCAGTATTTT.

This clone came up once. The chain employs TRBV5-4 and TRBJ1-1, with D hard to call. Trimming removed 0 bases from V and 1 base from J, with 7 bases in between. Germline assignment: CDR1 SGHNT and CDR2 YYREEE (reference sequence). There are 14 residues in the CDR3. CDR3: CASSLDAGNTEAFF. Here the CDR3 DNA reads TGTGCCAGCAGCTTGGATGCGGGGAACACTGAAGCTTTCTTT.

J is TRBJ2-3 and V is TRBV6-1; 9 bases align to TRBD1. The CDR3 is 14 amino acids. Per the germline V gene, CDR1 is MNHNS and CDR2 is SASEGT. The V and J ends lost 4 bases and 6 bases, in that order; junction bases with no gene match: 5. As DNA, the CDR3 is TGTGCCAGCAGTGGGAGGACAGGGGTGGATACGCAGTATTTT. Translating gives CASSGRTGVDTQYF.

The chain uses TRBV28 and TRBJ1-1; D is uncertain. V lost 7 bases, J lost 1 base, and 16 bases lay in between. This CDR3 has 15 residues. Germline V CDR1 and CDR2: MDHEN, SYDVKM. Here the CDR3 reads CASIMRAGWNTEAFF. CDR3 DNA sequence: TGTGCCAGCATTATGAGGGCAGGATGGAACACTGAAGCTTTCTTT. Combining the CDR3 with reference TRBV28 and TRBJ1-1 gives the whole variable domain DVKVTQSSRYLVKRTGEKVFLECVQDMDHENMFWYRQDPGLGLRLIYFSYDVKMKEKGDIPEGYSVSREKKERFSLILESASTNQTSMYLCASIMRAGWNTEAFFGQGTRLTVV.

The chain employs TRBV2 and TRBJ2-5, with D perhaps matching TRBD2 (5 bases). Germline V lookup: CDR1 SNHLY, CDR2 FYNNEI. The CDR3 is made up of 10 amino acids. V was pared by 7 bases and J by 9 bases, with 9 bases between. The DNA of the CDR3 is TGTGCCAGCATCGGGATGGCCCAGTACTTC. This codes for CASIGMAQYF.

The V gene is TRBV19, the J gene TRBJ1-6; possible D gene TRBD1, 5 bases. Germline-derived CDR1 and CDR2 are LNHDA and SQIVND (reference sequence). Deletions cut 4 bases from V and 6 bases from J, with 10 bases between. The CDR3 length is 14 residues. The chain's CDR3 is CASSTQGGNSPLHF. CDR3 sequence (DNA): TGTGCCAGTAGTACGCAGGGAGGTAATTCACCCCTCCACTTT.

The rearrangement uses TRBV14 and TRBJ2-2; the D is unclear. This CDR3 has 15 residues. V gave up 4 bases and J gave up 4 bases, with 13 bases separating them. CDR1 SGHDN and CDR2 FVKESK come from the germline V gene. CDR3 region: CASSRTHLSTGELFF. Here the CDR3 DNA reads TGTGCCAGCAGCCGAACACATCTGTCCACCGGGGAGCTGTTTTTT.

The V call is TRBV28, the J call TRBJ1-1; weak D call: TRBD1 (6 bases). Germline V gene data show CDR1 as MDHEN and CDR2 as SYDVKM. There are 14 residues in the CDR3. V dropped 3 bases and J dropped 4 bases, with 12 bases sitting between them. The CDR3 reads CASSFDRPGTEAFF. The CDR3 nucleotides are TGTGCCAGCAGTTTTGACAGGCCCGGCACTGAAGCTTTCTTT.

This rearrangement joins TRBV5-6 to TRBJ2-2; 11 positions match TRBD1. The germline V gene encodes CDR1 SGHDT and CDR2 YYEEEE. Losses at the gene ends were 2 bases for V and 4 bases for J; bases not matched to a gene: 10. This CDR3 spans 18 amino acids. CDR3: CASSFRTGGASSTGELFF. CDR3 bases: TGTGCCAGCAGCTTCAGGACAGGGGGCGCATCGAGCACCGGGGAGCTGTTTTTT. Full variable domain (rest looked up from reference TRBV5-6 and TRBJ2-2): DAGVTQSPTHLIKTRGQQVTLRCSPKSGHDTVSWYQQALGQGPQFIFQYYEEEERQRGNFPDRFSGHQFPNYSSELNVNALLLGDSALYLCASSFRTGGASSTGELFFGEGSRLTVL.